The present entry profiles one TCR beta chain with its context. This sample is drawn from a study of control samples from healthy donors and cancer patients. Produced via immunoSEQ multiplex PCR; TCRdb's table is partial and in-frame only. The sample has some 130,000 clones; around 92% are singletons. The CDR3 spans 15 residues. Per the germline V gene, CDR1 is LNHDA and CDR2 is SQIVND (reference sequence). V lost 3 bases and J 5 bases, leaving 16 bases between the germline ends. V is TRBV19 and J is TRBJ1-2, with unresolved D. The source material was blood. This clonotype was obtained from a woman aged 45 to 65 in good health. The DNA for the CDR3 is TGTGCCAGTAGTATTGATTGGATAGATCGGTATGGCTACACCTTC. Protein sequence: CASSIDWIDRYGYTF.